This TCR beta chain stems from a study of response to subunit inactivated influenza vaccine. The V segment lost 8 bases and the J segment 3 bases; nucleotides outside the gene matches: 11. Looked up from germline, CDR1 is MNHEY and CDR2 is SVGEGT. The CDR3 contains 15 residues. TCRdb recomputed calls from the RT-PCR reads with MiXCR, one row per CDR3 protein. The data contain approximately 530,000 distinct CDR3 sequences, approximately 13% of them seen just once; the ten biggest clones take up around 13%. The sequence was obtained from a man aged 50-59 years who received an inactivated influenza vaccine. The input for sequencing was PBMCs from blood, taken roughly 47 days after vaccination. The rearrangement uses TRBV6-2 or TRBV6-3 and TRBJ2-7; 9 bases agree with TRBD1. CDR3 region: CASHPGGTGYYEQYF. DNA for the CDR3: TGTGCCAGCCATCCAGGCGGGACAGGGTACTACGAGCAGTACTTC.